Listed here is a single TCR beta chain. Original processing methods: Estimation of nucleated cell counts was performed using reference gene primer amplification. Libraries were prepared by immunoSEQ multiplex PCR; TCRdb keeps only in-frame clonotypes and omits some of them. The V and J calls and clone size were taken over from that table, and D and trimming were inferred from the DNA. The table includes about 190,000 clones, approximately 86% detected once. V lost 2 bases and J 1 base, leaving 8 bases between the germline ends. Per the germline V gene, CDR1 is MNHNY and CDR2 is SVGAGI (reference sequence). This CDR3 region has 14 residues. This entry comes from a study of blood T cell repertoires in COVID-19. For the study at large: PBMCs, B-cell-depleted T cells, or T cells provided the cDNA or gDNA that made up the material.

The chain recombines TRBV6-6 with TRBJ1-1, with D perhaps matching TRBD1 (5 bases). Sequenced sample: peripheral blood. This TCR derives from a man aged 25 to 40 with acute or convalescent COVID-19. The CDR3 loop reads CASSYAGPNTEAFF. The CDR3 nucleotides are TGTGCCAGCAGTTACGCGGGACCGAACACTGAAGCTTTCTTT.